These 32 T cell receptor beta chains came from one sample sequenced in a study of ipilimumab plus nivolumab after autologous stem cell transplantation. The table came from immunoSEQ multiplex PCR; TCRdb's copy has only in-frame clones and leaves some out. The sample records 15,000 to 20,000 clones, roughly four fifths being singletons. This sample comprised PBMCs, obtained in a trial of ipilimumab plus nivolumab as post-transplant consolidation. The source of these receptors is a male donor with diffuse large B-cell lymphoma.

V and J are TRBV7-2 and TRBJ2-7, with D possibly being TRBD1 (7 bases). The germline V gene encodes CDR1 SGHTA and CDR2 FQGNSA. The CDR3 spans 14 residues. The V gene lost 2 bases and the J gene lost 6 bases, with 14 bases spanning the gap. This chain's CDR3 is CASSLYQGGREQYF. As DNA, the CDR3 is TGTGCCAGCAGCTTATACCAGGGGGGTCGCGAGCAGTACTTC.

The chain joins TRBV5-1 to TRBJ1-2, with no clear D. This CDR3 spans 13 amino acids. The V end was cut by 3 bases, the J end by 5 bases, with 11 bases between. Germline CDR1 SGHRS, CDR2 YFSETQ. The CDR3 is CASSSVSGYGYTF. CDR3 nucleotides: TGCGCCAGCAGCTCCGTGTCCGGATATGGCTACACCTTC. Full variable domain (remainder filled in from reference TRBV5-1 and TRBJ1-2): KAGVTQTPRYLIKTRGQQVTLSCSPISGHRSVSWYQQTPGQGLQFLFEYFSETQRNKGNFPGRFSGRQFSNSRSEMNVSTLELGDSALYLCASSSVSGYGYTFGSGTRLTVV.

This chain joins TRBV7-6 and TRBJ2-2, with a weak D call TRBD1 (6 bases). V was cut by 4 bases and J by 5 bases, with 11 bases left in between. CDR1 is SGHVS, CDR2 FNYEAQ, per germline. The CDR3 covers 14 residues. The CDR3 bases are TGTGCCAGCAGCTCCGGACAGTTTACCGGGGAGCTGTTTTTT. It encodes CASSSGQFTGELFF.

The rearrangement joins TRBV6-5 to TRBJ2-3; D call uncertain. The CDR3 length is 12 residues. The V gene's germline CDR1 is MNHEY and CDR2 SVGAGI. Deletions cut 4 bases from V and 7 bases from J, with 9 bases between. The CDR3 DNA follows: TGTGCCAGCAGTTCCCCCACGTATACGCAGTATTTT. Translating gives CASSSPTYTQYF.

The chain has TRBV29-1 and TRBJ1-1, with 7 bases identical to TRBD1. The ends lost 6 bases at V and 7 bases at J; junction bases unmatched: 8. CDR3 length: 12 amino acids. Looked up from germline, CDR1 is SQVTM and CDR2 is ANQGSEA. DNA of the CDR3: TGCAGCGTCTTCAGGGGGGAAGTTGAAGCTTTCTTT. Its protein product is CSVFRGEVEAFF.

V usage is TRBV6-1 and J usage is TRBJ1-1; 9 positions match TRBD1. The CDR3 is made up of 14 amino acids. CDR1 and CDR2 (germline): MNHNS, SASEGT. J lost 6 bases, V lost 6 bases, and 8 bases had no gene match. The CDR3 coding sequence is TGTGCCAGCAGCTTACAGGGGGCGCTCGCTGAAGCTTTCTTT. This encodes CASSLQGALAEAFF.

The chain employs TRBV5-1 and TRBJ1-1; no firm D call. Germline V gene lookup returns CDR1 SGHRS and CDR2 YFSETQ. Trimming left V 0 bases short and J 3 bases short, with 12 bases between. CDR3 length: 15 amino acids. The CDR3 region is CASSLVSGRYTEAFF. The CDR3 nucleotides read TGCGCCAGCAGCTTGGTTTCGGGCCGGTACACTGAAGCTTTCTTT.

The chain employs TRBV12-5 and TRBJ1-1; D uncertain. The ends were cut back, 0 bases at V and 7 bases at J, with 9 bases in the middle. The CDR3 runs 13 residues. The germline V gene encodes CDR1 LGHNT and CDR2 FRNRAP. The CDR3 DNA reads as TGTGCTAGTGGTTTGGTAAACGAGGATGAAGCTTTCTTT. It codes for CASGLVNEDEAFF.

A single count supports this clone. The V and J genes are TRBV5-6 and TRBJ2-3, with 10 bases matching TRBD2. Germline V lookup: CDR1 SGHDT, CDR2 YYEEEE. The CDR3 loop spans 15 amino acids. V shed 4 bases and J 4 bases; nucleotides not matched to a gene: 6. The CDR3, as DNA: TGTGCCAGCAGCCCCGAGCGGGGGGGGGCAGATACGCAGTATTTT. Translating gives CASSPERGGADTQYF.

The chain couples TRBV12-2 to TRBJ1-1. TRBV12-2 is marked as a pseudogene. The CDR3 extends over 10 amino acids. CDR3 DNA: TGTGCACCTATGAACACTGAAGCTTTCTTT. It encodes CAPMNTEAFF.

V and J are TRBV7-9 and TRBJ2-5, with D possibly called TRBD1 or TRBD2 (5 bases each). Per germline, CDR1 SEHNR and CDR2 FQNEAQ (reference sequence). This CDR3 has 14 residues. Trimming removed 5 bases at V and 7 bases at J, with 17 bases between. CDR3 nucleotide sequence: TGTGCCAGCAGCCCAGGGACCGCGATTGGGACCCAGTACTTC. Protein product: CASSPGTAIGTQYF.

A few counts support this clone. V usage is TRBV14 and J usage is TRBJ1-6; D remains ambiguous. V was shortened by 1 base and J by 8 bases, with 9 bases between the two germline ends. Germline V CDR1 and CDR2: SGHDN, FVKESK. The CDR3 covers 14 residues. CDR3 sequence reads: CASSQGREYSPLHF. The CDR3 nucleotides read TGTGCCAGCAGCCAAGGACGGGAGTATTCACCCCTCCACTTT.

The V gene is TRBV9, the J gene TRBJ2-7; D might be TRBD1 (5 bases). CDR3 size: 13 residues. The germline gives CDR1 SGDLS, CDR2 YYNGEE. Trimming took off 3 bases at V and 2 bases at J, with 9 bases between the two ends. The CDR3, as DNA: TGTGCCAGCAGCGCTCAGGGTGCCTACGAGCAGTACTTC. It codes for CASSAQGAYEQYF. Full variable domain (rest looked up from reference TRBV9 and TRBJ2-7): DSGVTQTPKHLITATGQRVTLRCSPRSGDLSVYWYQQSLDQGLQFLIQYYNGEERAKGNILERFSAQQFPDLHSELNLSSLELGDSALYFCASSAQGAYEQYFGPGTRLTVT.

This clone was observed a handful of times. This sequence joins TRBV29-1 and TRBJ1-2; D gene ambiguous. Germline V gene data show CDR1 as SQVTM and CDR2 as ANQGSEA. V dropped 3 bases and J dropped 3 bases, with 8 bases sitting between them. The length of the CDR3 is 12 residues. The CDR3 loop is CSVDASDYGYTF. The CDR3 nucleotides are TGCAGCGTTGACGCCAGTGACTATGGCTACACCTTC.

The gene calls are TRBV5-1 and TRBJ1-1, with D possibly TRBD1 on 6 matching bases. This CDR3 comprises 15 residues. Trimming cost V 6 bases and J 1 base, with 16 bases left between them. Germline CDR1 SGHRS, CDR2 YFSETQ. The DNA for the CDR3 is TGCGCCAGCACCCGTCTCGGGGGCTCGAACACTGAAGCTTTCTTT. It translates to CASTRLGGSNTEAFF.

The CDR3 reads CAISDTGSHTNEQYF. Written as DNA, the CDR3 is TGTGCCATCAGTGACACCGGGTCCCATACCAACGAGCAGTACTTC. The rearrangement uses TRBV10-3 and TRBJ2-7; D remains ambiguous. Germline V CDR1 and CDR2: ENHRY, SYGVKD. CDR3 length: 15 residues. Deletions cut 3 bases from V and 5 bases from J, with 17 bases between.

The genes are TRBV6-5 and TRBJ2-5; D remains unclear. Per germline, CDR1 MNHEY and CDR2 SVGAGI. The CDR3 sequence is 13 residues long. V dropped 2 bases and J dropped 3 bases, with 7 bases sitting between them. The CDR3: CASSYRVEETQYF. CDR3 nucleotides: TGTGCCAGCAGTTACAGGGTAGAAGAGACCCAGTACTTC.

V usage is TRBV30 and J usage is TRBJ2-5; D is undetermined. The germline gives CDR1 GTSNPN, CDR2 SVGIG (reference sequence). CDR3 length: 12 amino acids. V lost 1 base, J lost 5 bases, and 8 bases lay in between. The CDR3 bases are TGTGCCTGGAGTGCCGTCCGGGAGACCCAGTACTTC. Its translation is CAWSAVRETQYF.

The chain joins TRBV15 to TRBJ1-1, with TRBD1 as a possible D gene (5 bases). CDR1 is LNHNV and CDR2 is YYDKDF in the germline V gene (reference sequence). There are 17 residues in the CDR3. V was trimmed by 3 bases and J by 0 bases, leaving 17 bases between them. The CDR3 region has the DNA TGTGCCACCAGCAGGGAAAATAAGGGGTGGCTGAACACTGAAGCTTTCTTT. It is translated as CATSRENKGWLNTEAFF.

CDR3 in amino acids: CASSWSSGGANEQYF. As DNA, the CDR3 is TGCGCCAGCAGCTGGTCTAGCGGGGGGGCCAACGAGCAGTACTTC. The gene calls are TRBV5-1 and TRBJ2-7; 12 nucleotides align to TRBD2. J lost 5 bases, V lost 3 bases, and 6 bases had no gene match. The CDR3 runs 15 residues. The germline gives CDR1 SGHRS, CDR2 YFSETQ.

V is TRBV4-1 and J is TRBJ2-3, with 13 bases matching TRBD2. This CDR3 is built from 14 residues. Germline-derived CDR1 and CDR2 are MGHRA and YSYEKL. The V gene end was trimmed by 8 bases and the J gene end by 4 bases; junction bases not matched to a gene: 3. CDR3 sequence: CASSGLAGSDTQYF. The CDR3 DNA is TGCGCCAGCTCGGGACTAGCGGGGTCAGATACGCAGTATTTT.

The chain recombines TRBV27 with TRBJ1-2; D may be TRBD1 (5 bases). Germline V gives CDR1 MNHEY, CDR2 SMNVEV (reference sequence). This CDR3 has 14 residues. Trimming cost V 5 bases and J 7 bases, with 17 bases left between them. CDR3 residues: CASSARQSAGGYTF. CDR3 nucleotide sequence: TGTGCCAGCAGTGCCAGACAGTCGGCGGGTGGCTACACCTTC.

The V and J genes are TRBV11-2 and TRBJ2-3, with D possibly TRBD2 on 6 matching bases. The CDR3 sequence is 14 residues long. Germline CDR1 SGHAT, CDR2 FQNNGV. The ends were cut back, 7 bases at V and 2 bases at J, with 13 bases in the middle. The CDR3 DNA reads as TGTGCCAGCACCCCGACTAGATACACAGATACGCAGTATTTT. As protein: CASTPTRYTDTQYF.

J is TRBJ2-3 and V is TRBV25-1; D unresolved. V was cut by 7 bases and J by 6 bases, with 8 bases left in between. The germline gives CDR1 MGHDK, CDR2 SYGVNS. This CDR3 region has 11 residues. Written as DNA, the CDR3 is TGTGCCAGCACTCGAACCGATACGCAGTATTTT. Amino acid sequence: CASTRTDTQYF.

V gene TRBV6-6 combines with J gene TRBJ2-7; TRBD1 aligns across 9 bases. J gave up 3 bases and V 5 bases, and 8 bases lay outside the gene matches. The CDR3 is 15 amino acids. Germline CDR1 and CDR2: MNHNY and SVGAGI (reference sequence). This chain's CDR3 is CASSPGQGNHYEQYF. For the CDR3, the DNA is TGTGCCAGCAGTCCCGGACAGGGGAACCACTACGAGCAGTACTTC.

The J gene is TRBJ1-1, the V gene TRBV5-8; D gene ambiguous. The V gene's germline CDR1 is SGHTS and CDR2 YDEGEE. The CDR3 extends over 13 amino acids. V gave up 2 bases and J gave up 3 bases, with 8 bases separating them. In DNA, the CDR3 is TGTGCCAGCAGCTTTGTTCCGGACACTGAAGCTTTCTTT. Encoded protein: CASSFVPDTEAFF.

In DNA, the CDR3 is TGTGCCAGCAGAGGCGGCAGGGTAATGAACACTGAAGCTTTCTTT. It yields the protein CASRGGRVMNTEAFF. V is TRBV6-1 and J is TRBJ1-1, with D tentatively TRBD1 (5 bases). Trimming removed 6 bases from V and 0 bases from J, with 14 bases in between. The CDR3 has 15 residues. Germline-derived CDR1 and CDR2 are MNHNS and SASEGT.

V usage is TRBV9 and J usage is TRBJ2-1, with D perhaps being TRBD1 or TRBD2 (6 bases each). In germline, CDR1 is SGDLS, CDR2 YYNGEE. The CDR3 extends over 16 amino acids. Trimming pared 2 bases from V and 0 bases from J, leaving 12 bases between. CDR3 residues: CASSVRRGSSYNEQFF. The CDR3 DNA sequence: TGTGCCAGCAGCGTTAGGAGGGGGAGCTCCTACAATGAGCAGTTCTTC.

This chain uses TRBV5-4 with TRBJ2-3; TRBD2 matches 7 bases. V trimming: 4 bases; J trimming: 0 bases; junction bases outside the gene matches: 5. Germline CDR1 is SGHNT and CDR2 is YYREEE (reference sequence). The CDR3 runs 15 residues. CDR3 sequence reads: CASSLSGQSTDTQYF. In DNA form, the CDR3 reads TGTGCCAGCAGCCTTAGCGGGCAAAGCACAGATACGCAGTATTTT.

The genes are TRBV2 and TRBJ2-7; TRBD2 matches 8 bases. Per the germline V gene, CDR1 is SNHLY and CDR2 is FYNNEI. The CDR3 sequence is 13 residues long. Trimming cost V 7 bases and J 2 bases; bases outside gene matches: 4. CDR3 amino acids: CASTGGETYEQYF. As DNA, the CDR3 is TGTGCCAGCACGGGGGGGGAGACCTACGAGCAGTACTTC.

V gene TRBV2 combines with J gene TRBJ1-2, with 8 bases identical to TRBD1. Germline CDR1 is SNHLY and CDR2 is FYNNEI. The CDR3 has 14 residues. The V segment lost 5 bases and the J segment 6 bases; nucleotides outside the gene matches: 8. CDR3 residues: CASSWTGLSDGYTF. In nucleotides, the CDR3 is TGTGCCAGCAGTTGGACAGGGTTATCAGATGGCTACACCTTC.

The gene calls are TRBV6-6 and TRBJ2-1, with 7 positions matching TRBD2. This CDR3 is 13 amino acids long. Trimming took 3 bases from V and 7 from J; bases not matched to a gene: 3. Germline CDR1 and CDR2: MNHNY and SVGAGI (reference sequence). CDR3 in DNA: TGTGCCAGCAGTTATGGAGCGGGGAATGAGCAGTTCTTC. It translates to CASSYGAGNEQFF.